The entry that follows covers one T cell receptor (beta chain) sequence. It lacks a known antigen. Base-call qualities are not available, and no considerably larger clone is one nucleotide away. Trimming takes 4 bases off V and 4 bases off J; junction bases not matched to a gene: 6. Counted from cysteine to phenylalanine, this CDR3 has 14 amino acids. Only the CDR3 portion is preserved as DNA: 42 bases, with reading frame beginning at the first base. According to the germline V gene, CDR1 reads SGHDN and CDR2 reads FVKESK. Through the immunoSEQ TRB Survey service, multiplex V and J primers were used to amplify rearranged CDR3 beta regions from genomic DNA. To keep sequencing depth equal across samples, survey-level depth of up to 500,000 reads per sample was applied. Libraries were purified, pooled and sequenced on Illumina technology. The source study handled its data this way. immunoSEQ online tools were used for productive clonality, sample overlap, pairwise scatters, CDR3 beta length, V/D/J gene usage and productiveness. Alongside Shannon and Simpson indices, calculated diversity was computed as the number of unique rearrangements divided by total templates, multiplied by 100. Principal component analysis used the R prcomp function and ggbiplot package on Z-score normalized data. Morisita's index was used to quantify blood-rectal clonal overlap within each subject. Sourced from immuneACCESS, this table was stored by TCRdb with only in-frame sequences that have V and J called. A share of the clones is absent; for the studies checked, an unresolved V gene accounts for under half, and the remainder has no known explanation. The V and J calls and clone size are taken from that table; D and trimming were inferred from the DNA. The sample table lists roughly 6,100 clones, around 92% of them with a count of one. The top ten hold roughly 2% of the sample.

The data belong to a study of pediatric ulcerative colitis (dated by TCRdb to the late 2010s). In the study overall: From nine newly diagnosed, treatment-naive pediatric ulcerative colitis patients and a handful of non-IBD control children, paired blood and rectal samples were collected. Study-wide findings and limitations: Repertoires were derived from total lymphocyte DNA, so rare subsets such as regulatory T cells may have patterns not reflected. Controls, mild-moderate and acute severe colitis patients were separated by rectal repertoire features, and reduced rectal diversity due to clonal expansions was observed in acute severe colitis. For technical reasons, substantially fewer templates were yielded by the blood samples of two patients, and these blood samples were excluded from blood-rectal overlap analysis. Compared with controls, ulcerative colitis patients showed significantly higher autologous blood-rectal clonal overlap, a finding that suggests increased T cell trafficking to inflamed tissue. Only a few individuals were included in the healthy control group, which was small. Two rectal CDR3 clonotypes were detected in all ulcerative colitis patients and were not detected in any of the controls.

Controls underwent colonoscopy for suspected IBD, had macroscopically and histologically normal endoscopy, and were not diagnosed with IBD within the following year. Blood was sampled at the time of the colonoscopy. The Wizard kit (Promega) was used to extract genomic DNA from both blood and intestinal samples. Recombination joined TRBV14 with TRBJ1-2, with 7 middle bases fitting TRBD1. This sequence originates from a girl between 5 and 17 years old who was a control in a study of pediatric ulcerative colitis. What was sequenced was blood. The DNA sequence is TGTGCCAGCAGCCGGGGACAGTTCCTCTATGGCTACACCTTC. It specifies CASSRGQFLYGYTF.